The following is a TCR beta chain sequence with its context. This sample is part of a study of blood T cell repertoires in COVID-19. Germline values: CDR1 MDHEN, CDR2 SYDVKM. This CDR3 has 14 amino acids. The V gene lost 5 bases and the J gene lost 1 base, with 11 bases spanning the gap. Authors' methods: It was from reference gene primer amplification that nucleated cell counts were estimated. The table came from immunoSEQ multiplex PCR; TCRdb's copy has only in-frame clones and leaves some out. V, J and clone size are those of that table, while D and trimming were read from the DNA. The sample consists of some 360,000 clones, approximately 87% of them appearing once.

Sequencing used peripheral blood. This clonotype originated in an older woman with COVID-19, enrolled during active disease. The chain has TRBV28 and TRBJ1-2, with TRBD1 as a possible D gene (6 bases). The CDR3 here is CASSIKQGNYGYTF. DNA of the CDR3: TGTGCCAGCAGTATTAAACAGGGTAACTATGGCTACACCTTC.